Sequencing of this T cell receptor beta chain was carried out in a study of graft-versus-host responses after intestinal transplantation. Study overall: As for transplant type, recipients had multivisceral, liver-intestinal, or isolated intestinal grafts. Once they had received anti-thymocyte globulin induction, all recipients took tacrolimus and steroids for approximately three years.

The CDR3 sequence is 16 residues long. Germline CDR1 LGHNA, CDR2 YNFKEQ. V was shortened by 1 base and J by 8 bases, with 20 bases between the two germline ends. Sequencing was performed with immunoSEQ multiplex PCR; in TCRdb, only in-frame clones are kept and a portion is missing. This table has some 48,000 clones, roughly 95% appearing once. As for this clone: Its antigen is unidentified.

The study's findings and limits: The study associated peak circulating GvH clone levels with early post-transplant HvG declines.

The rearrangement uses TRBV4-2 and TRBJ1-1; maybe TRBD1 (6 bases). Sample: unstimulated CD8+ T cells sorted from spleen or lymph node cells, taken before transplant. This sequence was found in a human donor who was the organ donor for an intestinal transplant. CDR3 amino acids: CASSQAHGTTTTEAFF. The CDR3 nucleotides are TGTGCCAGCAGCCAAGCCCACGGGACAACCACGACCGAAGCTTTCTTT.